This T cell receptor beta chain is from a study of blood T cell repertoires in COVID-19. Study-level information: Whether acute or convalescent, the COVID-19 samples came from the United States, Italy and Spain. Sources were T cells, B-cell-depleted T cells, or PBMCs; the material itself was cDNA or gDNA.

Per the original methods: Reference gene primer amplification in the assay estimated nucleated cell counts. Clones were sequenced by immunoSEQ multiplex PCR, and TCRdb holds only the in-frame ones, with some missing. V, J and clone size were drawn from that table, and D and trimming were deduced from the DNA. This sample carries roughly 290,000 clones, 75% to 90% of them seen once, and the ten largest clones take around an eighth. Trimming pared 7 bases from V and 0 bases from J, leaving 10 bases between. The CDR3 is 15 amino acids. Germline V gene lookup returns CDR1 LNHDA and CDR2 SQIVND (reference sequence).

The rearrangement joins TRBV19 to TRBJ1-6; no definite D call. The source of this sequence is a woman aged 60 to 75 with acute or convalescent COVID-19. Sequencing was done on a sample of peripheral blood. The CDR3 protein is CASKTESSYNSPLHF. As DNA, the CDR3 is TGTGCCAGTAAAACAGAGAGCTCCTATAATTCACCCCTCCACTTT.